Sequencing of this TCR beta chain was carried out in a study of brain T cells in children with intractable seizures. Germline CDR1 MNHEY, CDR2 SVGEGT. Unmatched junction bases numbered 4, after V lost 0 bases and J lost 3 bases. This CDR3 has 15 amino acids. Notes on this clone: Its specificity is unknown.

Findings and limits, study-wide: Viral specificity was inferred only from CDR3 similarity; HCMV serostatus was unknown.

As to time point: blood from clinic visit 5 months post-surgery; TSC patient then seizure free. Only cases whose brain tissue showed the highest T cell transcript signatures were sequenced. Pre-surgery treatment included at least one anti-epileptic drug. Sequencing used immunoSEQ multiplex PCR; TCRdb keeps in-frame clones, though not all of them. The table lists a few hundred thousand clones, 85% to 95% of them singletons. The sequence came from a boy under three years old with tuberous sclerosis and intractable seizures. This material consisted of peripheral blood, taken about 5 months after surgery. This chain connects TRBV6-2 or TRBV6-3 to TRBJ2-5; 7 bases align to TRBD1. This chain's CDR3 is CASSYSGTEKETQYF. In DNA, the CDR3 is TGTGCCAGCAGTTACTCGGGGACAGAAAAAGAGACCCAGTACTTC.